This TCR beta chain was documented in a study of vaccination and CD4 T cells after COVID-19. Treatment specified: roughly 10-day PBMC culture with coronavirus spike peptide pools or control peptides (ViraFEST assay). The germline CDR1 and CDR2 sequences are SGHTA and FQGNSA. The CDR3 consists of 16 residues. V shed 3 bases and J shed 8 bases, with 22 bases lying between them. Regarding this clonotype: Its antigen is unidentified.

The Oncomine TCR Beta short-read assay was applied to DNA of cultured CD4+ T cells. TCRdb independently ran MiXCR on the PCR reads; one entry per CDR3 protein. The table includes roughly 19,000 distinct CDR3 sequences, roughly 50% detected once. Input material: CD4+ T cells from blood, cultured in vitro. The J gene is TRBJ1-2, the V gene TRBV7-2; D ambiguous. This sequence originates from a human donor who had recovered from COVID-19. The DNA of the CDR3 is TGTGCCAGCAGCTTGTCCGACACGGTTTTTCCGGACGGCTACACCTTC. Residues: CASSLSDTVFPDGYTF.